This T cell receptor (beta chain) was sequenced for a study of vaccination and CD4 T cells after COVID-19. About the research overall: Each individual in the study obtained two doses of BNT162b2 or mRNA-1273 vaccine.

Sequencing of cultured CD4+ T cell DNA used the Oncomine TCR Beta short-read assay. Investigators isolated genomic DNA from cultured CD4+ T cells. A single record per CDR3 protein comes from TCRdb applying MiXCR to the PCR reads. The sample has some 20,000 distinct CDR3 sequences, roughly 29% seen once. Germline-derived CDR1 and CDR2 are SNHLY and FYNNEI. Between the trimmed V and J ends, which lost 4 bases and 3 bases, there was a span of 9 bases. CDR3 length equals 13 residues. In regard to this clonotype: The target antigen is unknown.

Specified treatment: approximately 9-day PBMC culture with coronavirus spike peptide pools or control peptides (ViraFEST assay). The sample consisted of cultured CD4+ T cells from blood. The V call is TRBV2, the J call TRBJ1-2, with D perhaps TRBD1 (5 bases). This clonotype was sampled from a human donor with COVID-19. CDR3 sequence: CASSAQGYYGYTF. For the CDR3, the DNA is TGTGCCAGCAGTGCGCAGGGCTACTATGGCTACACCTTC.